The rows below give T cell receptor beta chains drawn from one sample of a study of shared clonotypes between healthy human individuals. Sequenced by immunoSEQ multiplex PCR; TCRdb stores in-frame clones only, minus some. Of around 650,000 clones listed, 96% are singletons. The sequencing sample was made of naive CD8+ T cells sorted from blood. These receptors were obtained from a woman aged 25 to 45 in good health. Both conserved end residues are part of each CDR3. A D gene is named only where the DNA matches it firmly. Where a row states a size, it is once, few, many or the class of an expanded clone; other rows omit it.

J gene: TRBJ2-3
V gene: TRBV2
clone size: NA
D gene: TRBD1
CDR3 protein: CASDGQEPSTDTQYF
CDR3 DNA: TGTGCCAGCGACGGACAGGAACCCAGCACAGATACGCAGTATTTT

J gene: TRBJ2-5
V gene: TRBV2
clone size: NA
D gene: NA
CDR3 protein: CASSEWGDHTGTQYF
CDR3 DNA: TGTGCCAGCAGTGAATGGGGGGACCACACTGGGACCCAGTACTTC

J gene: TRBJ2-3
V gene: TRBV7-9
clone size: NA
D gene: TRBD1
CDR3 protein: CASSQDRADTQYF
CDR3 DNA: TGTGCCAGCAGCCAGGACAGGGCAGATACGCAGTATTTT

J gene: TRBJ2-3
V gene: TRBV6-1
clone size: NA
D gene: NA
CDR3 protein: CASSEAALAIDTQYF
CDR3 DNA: TGTGCCAGCAGTGAAGCGGCTTTAGCTATAGATACGCAGTATTTT

J gene: TRBJ1-5
V gene: TRBV6-5
clone size: NA
D gene: NA
CDR3 protein: CASQEAVNQPQHF
CDR3 DNA: TGTGCCAGCCAAGAGGCAGTCAATCAGCCCCAGCATTTT

J gene: TRBJ2-7
V gene: TRBV6-6
clone size: NA
D gene: NA
CDR3 protein: CASSYSSRGSYEQYF
CDR3 DNA: TGTGCCAGCAGTTACTCGAGTCGGGGTTCCTACGAGCAGTACTTC

J gene: TRBJ2-3
V gene: TRBV2
clone size: once
D gene: TRBD1
CDR3 protein: CASSTGTVLSTDTQYF
CDR3 DNA: TGTGCCAGTTCCACCGGGACAGTACTTAGCACAGATACGCAGTATTTT

J gene: TRBJ1-1
V gene: TRBV27
clone size: NA
D gene: NA
CDR3 protein: CASSLPRGAEAFF
CDR3 DNA: TGTGCCAGCAGTTTACCTAGGGGAGCTGAAGCTTTCTTT

J gene: TRBJ2-1
V gene: TRBV14
clone size: NA
D gene: TRBD2
CDR3 protein: CASSQDFGGSPQFF
CDR3 DNA: TGTGCCAGCAGCCAAGATTTCGGCGGGAGTCCTCAGTTCTTC

J gene: TRBJ2-7
V gene: TRBV7-9
clone size: NA
D gene: NA
CDR3 protein: CASSAVTGHTYEQYF
CDR3 DNA: TGTGCCAGCAGCGCCGTTACAGGGCACACCTACGAGCAGTACTTC

J gene: TRBJ1-1
V gene: TRBV5-1
clone size: NA
D gene: NA
CDR3 protein: CASRLPGSRNTEAFF
CDR3 DNA: TGCGCCAGCAGGCTACCAGGGTCACGGAACACTGAAGCTTTCTTT

J gene: TRBJ2-1
V gene: TRBV27
clone size: NA
D gene: TRBD2
CDR3 protein: CASSTSGPIYNEQFF
CDR3 DNA: TGTGCCAGCAGTACTAGCGGGCCCATCTACAATGAGCAGTTCTTC

J gene: TRBJ2-1
V gene: TRBV28
clone size: NA
D gene: TRBD1
CDR3 protein: CASSLLGQGEFRDEQFF
CDR3 DNA: TGTGCCAGCAGTTTATTGGGACAGGGGGAGTTTCGGGATGAGCAGTTCTTC

J gene: TRBJ1-2
V gene: TRBV5-4
clone size: NA
D gene: NA
CDR3 protein: CASSSEDSYYGYTF
CDR3 DNA: TGTGCCAGCAGCTCAGAAGACAGTTACTATGGCTACACCTTC

J gene: TRBJ2-7
V gene: TRBV7-9
clone size: NA
D gene: NA
CDR3 protein: CASSGRVHEQYF
CDR3 DNA: TGTGCCAGCAGCGGGCGTGTCCACGAGCAGTACTTC

J gene: TRBJ2-1
V gene: TRBV14
clone size: once
D gene: NA
CDR3 protein: CASSQDWGEQFF
CDR3 DNA: TGTGCCAGCAGCCAAGATTGGGGTGAGCAGTTCTTC

J gene: TRBJ1-2
V gene: TRBV6-1
clone size: NA
D gene: NA
CDR3 protein: CASSALGRSPSIGYTF
CDR3 DNA: TGTGCCAGCAGTGCATTAGGCCGGTCACCCTCAATCGGCTACACCTTC

J gene: TRBJ2-7
V gene: TRBV9
clone size: once
D gene: NA
CDR3 protein: CASSEGNEQYF
CDR3 DNA: TGTGCCAGCAGCGAGGGAAACGAGCAGTACTTC

J gene: TRBJ2-1
V gene: TRBV7-6
clone size: NA
D gene: NA
CDR3 protein: CASSVLVSPNREQFF
CDR3 DNA: TGTGCCAGCAGCGTACTAGTTTCCCCCAATCGGGAGCAGTTCTTC

J gene: TRBJ2-7
V gene: TRBV7-8
clone size: NA
D gene: TRBD2
CDR3 protein: CASSLAGGLAGGYEQYF
CDR3 DNA: TGTGCCAGCAGCTTAGCAGGGGGACTAGCGGGAGGGTACGAGCAGTACTTC

J gene: TRBJ2-1
V gene: TRBV5-4
clone size: NA
D gene: NA
CDR3 protein: CASSLRGRLVNNEQFF
CDR3 DNA: TGTGCCAGCAGCTTGCGGGGACGACTAGTAAACAATGAGCAGTTCTTC

J gene: TRBJ2-5
V gene: TRBV5-4
clone size: NA
D gene: NA
CDR3 protein: CASREGFLGTVGETQYF
CDR3 DNA: TGTGCCAGCAGAGAGGGGTTCCTAGGCACTGTTGGGGAGACCCAGTACTTC

J gene: TRBJ2-7
V gene: TRBV10-3
clone size: NA
D gene: NA
CDR3 protein: CAISDNWGGPGAYEQYF
CDR3 DNA: TGTGCCATCAGCGACAATTGGGGGGGGCCTGGGGCGTACGAGCAGTACTTC

J gene: TRBJ1-5
V gene: TRBV13
clone size: NA
D gene: NA
CDR3 protein: CASSGGGARQPQHF
CDR3 DNA: TGTGCCAGCAGCGGTGGGGGGGCTCGTCAGCCCCAGCATTTT

J gene: TRBJ1-5
V gene: TRBV19
clone size: NA
D gene: NA
CDR3 protein: CASSIDANQPQHF
CDR3 DNA: TGTGCCAGTAGTATTGATGCCAATCAGCCCCAGCATTTT

J gene: TRBJ1-1
V gene: TRBV28
clone size: NA
D gene: NA
CDR3 protein: CASTPTTSRSEAFF
CDR3 DNA: TGTGCCAGCACCCCGACAACCAGCCGCTCTGAAGCTTTCTTT

J gene: TRBJ2-2
V gene: TRBV30
clone size: NA
D gene: NA
CDR3 protein: CAGGPNHGELFF
CDR3 DNA: TGTGCCGGGGGACCAAACCACGGGGAGCTGTTTTTT

J gene: TRBJ1-5
V gene: TRBV21-1
clone size: NA
D gene: NA
CDR3 protein: CASRLDRSNQPQHF
CDR3 DNA: TGTGCCAGCAGGCTGGATAGGAGCAATCAGCCCCAGCATTTT

J gene: TRBJ2-5
V gene: TRBV27
clone size: NA
D gene: NA
CDR3 protein: CASSFSGRETQYF
CDR3 DNA: TGTGCCAGCAGTTTTTCGGGGCGTGAGACCCAGTACTTC

J gene: TRBJ1-2
V gene: TRBV9
clone size: few
D gene: NA
CDR3 protein: CASSVEMDGYTF
CDR3 DNA: TGTGCCAGCAGCGTAGAAATGGATGGCTACACCTTC

J gene: TRBJ2-3
V gene: TRBV7-9
clone size: NA
D gene: TRBD2
CDR3 protein: CASSLGVAGGTTDTQYF
CDR3 DNA: TGTGCCAGCAGCTTAGGGGTCGCGGGAGGAACCACAGATACGCAGTATTTT